The rows below give T cell receptor beta chains drawn from one sample of a study of Graves' ophthalmopathy and Graves' hyperthyroidism. From the multiplex PCR reads, TCRdb called clonotypes with MiXCR, one entry per CDR3 protein. The sample lists 360,000 or so distinct CDR3 sequences, roughly 18% occurring once. Sequences were obtained from peripheral blood. The receptors were sampled from a woman aged 18 to 35 with Graves' ophthalmopathy. Each CDR3 is given with its conserved first and last residue. A D gene is named only where the DNA matches it firmly. Rows may omit the clone size; those that give it use once, few, many or a size class.

V	J	D	size	DNA	CDR3
TRBV7-9	TRBJ1-1	NA	many	TGTGCCAGCAGCCCCCGAGTAGGGCGAGCTTTCTTT	CASSPRVGRAFF
TRBV20-1	TRBJ2-7	NA	NA	TGCAGTGCGCCGACGGGAGCCTACTACGAGCAGTACTTC	CSAPTGAYYEQYF
TRBV20-1	TRBJ1-6	TRBD1	few	TGCAGTGCTAGAGATAGAGGGGACAGCTCCTATAATTCACCCCTCCACTTT	CSARDRGDSSYNSPLHF
TRBV30	TRBJ1-2	TRBD1	many	TGTGCCTGGAGTGTCGGACAGGTGGCGTATGGCTACACCTTC	CAWSVGQVAYGYTF
TRBV7-2	TRBJ1-3	NA	many	TGTGCCAGCAGCTTTAACACAGGCCGGGGTCCTGGAAACACCATATATTTT	CASSFNTGRGPGNTIYF
TRBV20-1	TRBJ2-7	NA	many	TGCAGTGCTAGAGAGCTTCTGGGCGCCTACGAGCAGTACTTC	CSARELLGAYEQYF
TRBV12-3/TRBV12-4	TRBJ1-2	TRBD1	many	TGTGCCAGCAAGACAGGGCCTCTAGTTAACTATGGCTACACCTTC	CASKTGPLVNYGYTF
TRBV15	TRBJ1-6	NA	many	TGTGCCACCAGCAGAGGCGGACCTATTAATTCACCCCTCCACTTT	CATSRGGPINSPLHF
TRBV11-2	TRBJ2-2	NA	many	TGTGCCAGCACCCGAGAACAGATGGGGGCCACGCTCACCGGGGAGCTGTTTTTT	CASTREQMGATLTGELFF
TRBV7-9	TRBJ1-3	TRBD1	many	TGTGCCAGCAGCAAGACAGGGTCTGTTGGAAACACCATATATTTT	CASSKTGSVGNTIYF
TRBV19	TRBJ1-2	NA	many	TGTGCCAGTAGGGACCATAACTATGGCTACACCTTC	CASRDHNYGYTF
TRBV6-1	TRBJ1-6	TRBD1	NA	TGTGCCAGCAGAAGACAGGGGGTCCTCTCTAATTCACCCCTCCACTTT	CASRRQGVLSNSPLHF
TRBV24-1	TRBJ1-5	TRBD1	many	TGTGCCACCAGTGATCGGACAGGGGGCCTGTCGCATTTT	CATSDRTGGLSHF
TRBV15	TRBJ1-2	NA	many	TGTGCCACCAGGGGGGTAGCGTACTATGGCTACACCTTC	CATRGVAYYGYTF
TRBV6-1	TRBJ1-6	NA	many	TGTGCCAGCAGTGACGCCCCGGGTAATTCACCCCTCCACTTT	CASSDAPGNSPLHF
TRBV6-6	TRBJ2-7	TRBD2	many	TGTGCCAGCAGTCCGACAGGAACCGCGCTCAGCGGGAGGGCCGCAGAGCAGTACTTC	CASSPTGTALSGRAAEQYF
TRBV11-2	TRBJ2-7	TRBD1	many	TGTGCCAGCAGCGCGATGGGACAGCCCCCCTACGAGCAGTACTTC	CASSAMGQPPYEQYF
TRBV12-3/TRBV12-4	TRBJ1-6	NA	NA	TGTGCCAGCAGTTTAGCGGAATCCTTCTCACCCCTCCACTTT	CASSLAESFSPLHF
TRBV12-3/TRBV12-4	TRBJ1-1	NA	few	TGTGCCAGCTCGCGGGTCGGGTCCTTCATGAACACTGAAGCTTTCTTT	CASSRVGSFMNTEAFF
TRBV28	TRBJ2-5	TRBD2	many	TGTGCCAGCAGTTCGGGCGCGGGAGCTGGAGAGACCCAGTACTTC	CASSSGAGAGETQYF
TRBV10-3	TRBJ1-2	NA	NA	TGTGCCATCAGTGAGTCTCGAGATTTCTACACCTTC	CAISESRDFYTF